The 20 T cell receptor beta chains given below trace back to one sample, sequenced in a study of beta chain features in type 1 diabetes. The whole isolated RNA underwent reverse transcription, so sequencing captured expressed TCRB transcripts. Repertoires were generated with immunoSEQ multiplex PCR, while TCRdb's copy carries only in-frame clones and drops some. The sample includes roughly 450,000 clones, about 10% of them seen just once. The sequencing input was naive CD4+ T cells from blood. These receptor sequences come from a young woman in good health.

A note on this clone: The sample holds other DNA sequences that translate to the same CDR3. The V gene is TRBV5-1, the J gene TRBJ2-3; maybe TRBD1 (6 bases). Germline V gives CDR1 SGHRS, CDR2 YFSETQ. Trimming cost V 0 bases and J 4 bases, with 9 bases left between them. The CDR3 length is 14 residues. CDR3 loop: CASSLAPGADTQYF. CDR3 DNA sequence: TGCGCCAGCAGCTTGGCCCCAGGGGCAGATACGCAGTATTTT.

This clone was counted once. V is TRBV27 and J is TRBJ2-7; tentatively, D is TRBD1 (6 bases). The V end was cut by 8 bases, the J end by 7 bases, with 18 bases between. Germline lookup yields CDR1 MNHEY and CDR2 SMNVEV (reference sequence). CDR3 length: 13 residues. DNA of the CDR3: TGTGCCAGCCGCCGGCAGGGGATGGGGGAGCAGTACGTC. This encodes CASRRQGMGEQYV.

This clone has only a few counts. This rearrangement joins TRBV7-3 to TRBJ2-2, with a possible D match to TRBD1 (5 bases). The CDR3 has 15 amino acids. Trimming left V 2 bases short and J 4 bases short, with 11 bases between. CDR1 is SGHTA and CDR2 is FQGTGA in the germline V gene. In DNA form, the CDR3 reads TGTGCCAGCAGCTTAGAACCGACAGCCACCGGGGAGCTGTTTTTT. Translation gives CASSLEPTATGELFF.

A note on this clone: Other DNA sequences in the same sample also yield this CDR3. This chain's CDR3 is CASSTGLNTEAFF. CDR3 nucleotide sequence: TGTGCCAGTAGTACAGGATTGAACACTGAAGCTTTCTTT. The chain combines TRBV19 with TRBJ1-1; D is unclear. Germline CDR1 reads LNHDA; CDR2 reads SQIVND (reference sequence). This CDR3 region has 13 residues. V lost 4 bases and J lost 0, with 6 bases in between. The full variable domain, rest sourced from reference TRBV19 and TRBJ1-1, is DGGITQSPKYLFRKEGQNVTLSCEQNLNHDAMYWYRQDPGQGLRLIYYSQIVNDFQKGDIAEGYSVSREKKESFPLTVTSAQKNPTAFYLCASSTGLNTEAFFGQGTRLTVV.

This clone was counted a few times. The V call is TRBV29-1, the J call TRBJ2-3, with 10 positions matching TRBD1. Trimming at V came to 7 bases and at J to 3 bases, leaving 7 bases not matched to a gene. This CDR3 is 14 amino acids long. From germline, CDR1 is SQVTM and CDR2 ANQGSEA. Here the CDR3 DNA reads TGCAGCGCGGGACCGGGACAGGGGACAGATACGCAGTATTTT. It translates to CSAGPGQGTDTQYF.

The chain carries TRBV7-2 and TRBJ2-6; D unresolved. CDR1 is SGHTA, CDR2 FQGNSA, per germline. V was trimmed by 1 base and J by 0 bases, leaving 4 bases between them. The CDR3 runs to 15 residues. The CDR3 reads CASSLVTSGANVLTF. CDR3 DNA: TGTGCCAGCAGCTTAGTGACCTCTGGGGCCAACGTCCTGACTTTC.

This clone was counted a few times. J is TRBJ2-7 and V is TRBV4-3, with D possibly being TRBD1 (5 bases). The ends were cut back, 1 base at V and 3 bases at J, with 13 bases in the middle. From germline, CDR1 is LGHNA and CDR2 YSLEER. This CDR3 contains 15 residues. The CDR3 DNA sequence: TGCGCCAGCAGCCAAGCGGTCGACAGCCGCTACGAGCAGTACTTC. Its translation: CASSQAVDSRYEQYF.

The chain employs TRBV7-2 and TRBJ2-5; 8 positions agree with TRBD1. V was clipped by 5 bases and J by 1 base; unmatched bases: 6. Germline V lookup: CDR1 SGHTA, CDR2 FQGNSA. The CDR3 runs 15 residues. The CDR3 bases are TGTGCCAGCAGCGAACTAGGGACAGGCCAAGAGACCCAGTACTTC. Amino acids: CASSELGTGQETQYF.

V usage is TRBV7-2 and J usage is TRBJ2-6, with unresolved D. The germline V gene has CDR1 SGHTA and CDR2 FQGNSA. The CDR3 is 15 residues long. V lost 1 base and J lost 3, with 7 bases in between. The CDR3 loop is CASSLGSHGANVLTF. In nucleotides, the CDR3 is TGTGCCAGCAGCTTAGGGTCCCATGGGGCCAACGTCCTGACTTTC.

The chain links TRBV30 to TRBJ1-3; D might be TRBD1 (6 bases). Trimming pared 1 base from V and 0 bases from J, leaving 10 bases between. Germline V gene data show CDR1 as GTSNPN and CDR2 as SVGIG (reference sequence). The CDR3 runs to 15 residues. CDR3 loop: CAWSEGRGSGNTIYF. The CDR3 bases are TGTGCCTGGAGTGAGGGCAGGGGCTCTGGAAACACCATATATTTT. Together with reference TRBV30 and TRBJ1-3, the CDR3 gives the full variable domain: SQTIHQWPATLVQPVGSPLSLECTVEGTSNPNLYWYRQAAGRGLQLLFYSVGIGQISSEVPQNLSASRPQDRQFILSSKKLLLSDSGFYLCAWSEGRGSGNTIYFGEGSWLTVV.

The chain links TRBV5-1 to TRBJ1-4; the D gene is possibly TRBD1 (6 bases). The CDR3 loop spans 14 amino acids. V lost 4 bases and J 4 bases, leaving 11 bases between the germline ends. Looked up from germline, CDR1 is SGHRS and CDR2 is YFSETQ. The CDR3 reads CASSLGQYNEKLFF. In nucleotides, the CDR3 is TGCGCCAGCAGCCTTGGACAGTATAATGAAAAACTGTTTTTT.

This clone came up a few times. V is TRBV14 and J is TRBJ2-7; D not resolved. The germline V gene has CDR1 SGHDN and CDR2 FVKESK. CDR3 length equals 12 residues. Trimming removed 1 base from V and 7 bases from J, with 8 bases in between. The CDR3 nucleotides read TGTGCCAGCAGCCAAGCCCGGTGGGAGCAGTACTTC. Amino acid sequence: CASSQARWEQYF. The full variable domain, its missing parts supplied by reference TRBV14 and TRBJ2-7, is EAGVTQFPSHSVIEKGQTVTLRCDPISGHDNLYWYRRVMGKEIKFLLHFVKESKQDESGMPNNRFLAERTGGTYSTLKVQPAELEDSGVYFCASSQARWEQYFGPGTRLTVT.

The chain recombines TRBV7-2 with TRBJ2-1, with TRBD2 matching over 14 bases. Germline V gene sequence: CDR1 SGHTA, CDR2 FQGNSA. CDR3 length: 19 amino acids. The V gene end was trimmed by 5 bases and the J gene end by 3 bases; junction bases not matched to a gene: 12. CDR3 nucleotide sequence: TGTGCCAGCAGCCTACCGGGACTAGCGGGGGCGATTGACTACAATGAGCAGTTCTTC. Translated, it gives CASSLPGLAGAIDYNEQFF.

V and J are TRBV7-2 and TRBJ2-1, with 9 bases fitting TRBD1. CDR1 is SGHTA and CDR2 is FQGNSA in the germline V gene. V shed 0 bases and J 5 bases; nucleotides not matched to a gene: 5. The CDR3 consists of 16 residues. DNA of the CDR3: TGTGCCAGCAGCTTAGCCCCGACAGGGGGTAACAATGAGCAGTTCTTC. This translates into CASSLAPTGGNNEQFF.

This clone was detected only a few times. V gene TRBV29-1 combines with J gene TRBJ2-5; TRBD1 or TRBD2 may be the D gene (6 bases each). CDR1 is SQVTM, CDR2 ANQGSEA, per germline. The germline V and J ends were trimmed by 8 bases and 4 bases, with 17 bases remaining between them. The CDR3 has 13 amino acids. The CDR3 loop is CSTTRGAGETQYF. The CDR3 nucleotides read TGCAGCACAACGAGGGGGGCTGGAGAGACCCAGTACTTC. The variable domain in full, with the rest retrieved from reference TRBV29-1 and TRBJ2-5, is SAVISQKPSRDICQRGTSLTIQCQVDSQVTMMFWYRQQPGQSLTLIATANQGSEATYESGFVIDKFPISRPNLTFSTLTVSNMSPEDSSIYLCSTTRGAGETQYFGPGTRLLVL.

There are a few counts of this clone. The CDR3 spells CAWGTGALGEAFF. The CDR3 region has the DNA TGTGCCTGGGGTACAGGGGCCCTCGGTGAAGCTTTCTTT. The J gene is TRBJ1-1, the V gene TRBV30, with 7 bases that match TRBD1. V was clipped by 5 bases and J by 7 bases; unmatched bases: 10. The CDR3 length is 13 residues. The germline CDR1 and CDR2 sequences are GTSNPN and SVGIG (reference sequence).

V gene TRBV30 combines with J gene TRBJ1-3, with D perhaps TRBD1 (5 bases). Trimming removed 3 bases at V and 7 bases at J, with 19 bases between. Germline CDR1 reads GTSNPN; CDR2 reads SVGIG (reference sequence). The CDR3 contains 15 residues. The DNA of the CDR3 is TGTGCCTGGAGGAGGACGGCTAGGGGTATTAACACCATATATTTT. This sequence encodes CAWRRTARGINTIYF.

This clone was seen a handful of times. The chain couples TRBV9 to TRBJ2-3; TRBD2 agrees at 12 bases. The CDR3 runs to 16 residues. The V gene end was trimmed by 4 bases and the J gene end by 8 bases; junction bases not matched to a gene: 11. Germline V gene data show CDR1 as SGDLS and CDR2 as YYNGEE. CDR3 sequence: CASSPTSGGWAGTQYF. For the CDR3, the DNA is TGTGCCAGCAGCCCGACTAGCGGGGGTTGGGCGGGTACGCAGTATTTT. Using reference TRBV9 and TRBJ2-3 for the parts outside the CDR3, the full variable domain is DSGVTQTPKHLITATGQRVTLRCSPRSGDLSVYWYQQSLDQGLQFLIQYYNGEERAKGNILERFSAQQFPDLHSELNLSSLELGDSALYFCASSPTSGGWAGTQYFGPGTRLTVL.

The chain is built from TRBV7-3 and TRBJ2-6, with 9 nucleotides matching TRBD1. This CDR3 has 18 residues. The junction had 8 bases not matched to a gene; V was cut back by 5 bases and J by 0 bases. From germline, CDR1 is SGHTA and CDR2 FQGTGA. The chain's CDR3 is CASSRKGQGTSGANVLTF. CDR3 sequence (DNA): TGTGCCAGCAGCCGGAAGGGACAGGGCACCTCTGGGGCCAACGTCCTGACTTTC.

This clone has only a few counts. The rearrangement uses TRBV30 and TRBJ2-7, with D possibly called TRBD1 or TRBD2 (5 bases each). Germline V gene sequence: CDR1 GTSNPN, CDR2 SVGIG (reference sequence). The V gene lost 3 bases and the J gene lost 6 bases, with 15 bases spanning the gap. The CDR3 loop spans 13 amino acids. CDR3 in amino acids: CAWSRGPLREQYF. The CDR3 region has the DNA TGTGCCTGGAGCCGGGGCCCGCTACGCGAGCAGTACTTC.